In its sample, the clone carrying this TCR beta chain was seen a few times. Donors had no recently reported acute infections or vaccinations and were HIV-negative. Caucasian adults living in Nashville, Tennessee, provided all samples. The CDR3 has 15 amino acids. The germline CDR1 and CDR2 sequences are SEHNR and FQNEAQ (reference sequence). J lost 3 bases, V lost 5 bases, and 9 bases had no gene match. The record originates from a study of shared clonotypes between healthy human individuals. Original handling: As immunoSEQ supplied junction-only sequences (without quality scores), filtering differed. Measured with immunoSEQ multiplex PCR; TCRdb has only the in-frame clones, and not every one. That table gives V, J and clone size, and the DNA gave D and trimming. This sample has around 500,000 clones; around four fifths occur once, and the top ten carry more than 10%.

The sequenced material came from PBMCs. The receptor was isolated from a woman in her 40s in good health. Some clones in this sample may be carry-over from other donors' samples. The chain is built from TRBV7-9 and TRBJ1-1; 7 nucleotides agree with TRBD1. As DNA, the CDR3 is TGTGCCAGCAGCCCGGGGGACAGTCAGTACACTGAAGCTTTCTTT. It is translated as CASSPGDSQYTEAFF.